This T cell receptor (beta chain) appears in the sequencing data of a study of beta chain features in type 1 diabetes. On the study more broadly: All samples yielded 85 million to 130 million examined sorted cells.

Every bit of the isolated RNA underwent reverse transcription, so sequencing read expressed TCRB transcripts. Mean read depth for naive, central memory and regulatory T cell samples was some 3.8 million reads. Clones were sequenced by immunoSEQ multiplex PCR, and TCRdb holds only the in-frame ones, with some missing. The sample lists roughly 290,000 clones, roughly 8% occurring once. The CDR3 is 14 amino acids. Germline V lookup: CDR1 ENHRY, CDR2 SYGVKD. V gave up 10 bases and J gave up 0 bases; unmatched junction bases: 9. In this sample, this clone turned up a few times. The TCR was taken from a woman aged 18-30 years in good health. The chain couples TRBV10-3 to TRBJ2-7, with 7 bases lining up with TRBD1. The sample taken for sequencing was central memory CD4+ T cells from blood. In nucleotides, the CDR3 is TGTGCCAGCCGAGAACGGGACAGCTCCTACGAGCAGTACTTC. Amino acids: CASRERDSSYEQYF.